These 9 T cell receptor beta chains share one sample of origin, sequenced in a study of blood T cell repertoires in COVID-19. TCRdb's copy holds only in-frame clones and misses some; the assay was immunoSEQ multiplex PCR. The table has approximately 170,000 clones, about 92% seen once. The sample was peripheral blood. All receptors derive from a man in his 60s with active or convalescent COVID-19.

This clone was observed once. The sample contains more than one DNA sequence encoding this CDR3. The chain uses TRBV6-2 or TRBV6-3 and TRBJ1-1; 8 bases align to TRBD1. The CDR3 spans 13 residues. V trimming: 6 bases; J trimming: 4 bases; junction bases outside the gene matches: 4. CDR1 is MNHEY, CDR2 SVGEGT, per germline. CDR3 in amino acids: CASSFDRGTEAFF. DNA of the CDR3: TGTGCCAGCAGCTTTGACAGGGGCACTGAAGCTTTCTTT.

The CDR3 spells CASSQEEALVYGYTF. The CDR3 DNA reads TGCGCCAGCAGCCAAGAGGAGGCTTTGGTCTATGGCTACACCTTC. This chain uses TRBV4-1 with TRBJ1-2; D unresolved. The germline gives CDR1 MGHRA, CDR2 YSYEKL. The CDR3 consists of 15 residues. V was pared by 0 bases and J by 4 bases, with 12 bases between.

This chain joins TRBV6-1 and TRBJ1-1; D is unresolved. V lost 2 bases and J lost 0, with 4 bases in between. Germline V lookup: CDR1 MNHNS, CDR2 SASEGT. The CDR3 is 13 amino acids. The CDR3, as DNA: TGTGCCAGCAGTGAACAGGTGAACACTGAAGCTTTCTTT. It encodes CASSEQVNTEAFF.

The chain is built from TRBV7-2 and TRBJ2-2; a possible D gene is TRBD1 (5 bases). CDR3 length equals 15 residues. From germline, CDR1 is SGHTA and CDR2 FQGNSA. The V gene lost 0 bases and the J gene lost 4 bases, with 9 bases spanning the gap. The CDR3 DNA reads TGTGCCAGCAGCTTAGCACAGGTTAGCACCGGGGAGCTGTTTTTT. This encodes CASSLAQVSTGELFF.

The genes are TRBV29-1 and TRBJ1-1; TRBD1 matches at 7 bases. CDR3 length: 15 amino acids. Germline V gene data show CDR1 as SQVTM and CDR2 as ANQGSEA. Unmatched junction bases numbered 13, after V lost 2 bases and J lost 7 bases. This chain's CDR3 is CSVEKNTGAGDEAFF. In DNA, the CDR3 is TGCAGCGTTGAAAAAAACACAGGGGCGGGTGATGAAGCTTTCTTT.

The chain employs TRBV10-2 and TRBJ2-5, with 11 nucleotides matching TRBD2. CDR1 is WSHSY and CDR2 is SAAADI in the germline V gene. This CDR3 spans 15 amino acids. V trimming: 6 bases; J trimming: 5 bases; junction bases outside the gene matches: 8. The CDR3 DNA reads TGCGCCAGCAGGGGGACTAGCGGCCCAGAGGAGACCCAGTACTTC. Its protein is CASRGTSGPEETQYF.

The chain links TRBV5-4 to TRBJ2-2; 11 bases agree with TRBD1. CDR1 and CDR2 from the germline V gene are SGHNT and YYREEE (reference sequence). This CDR3 comprises 15 residues. V was pared by 2 bases and J by 4 bases, with 1 base of the junction left unmatched. CDR3 residues: CASSLGQGATGELFF. The CDR3 region has the DNA TGTGCCAGCAGCTTAGGACAGGGGGCCACCGGGGAGCTGTTTTTT.

V and J are TRBV5-1 and TRBJ2-1; D not resolved. This CDR3 spans 13 amino acids. V lost 5 bases and J 5 bases, leaving 11 bases between the germline ends. Germline lookup yields CDR1 SGHRS and CDR2 YFSETQ. CDR3 region: CASRRDTNNEQFF. In DNA, the CDR3 is TGCGCCAGCAGGCGAGACACAAACAATGAGCAGTTCTTC.

The chain links TRBV7-9 to TRBJ2-7; 7 bases are shared with TRBD1. V shed 5 bases, J shed 3 bases, and the junction held 7 bases outside the gene matches. The CDR3 consists of 14 residues. From germline, CDR1 is SEHNR and CDR2 FQNEAQ (reference sequence). The CDR3 loop is CASSPGTVLYEQYF. The CDR3 bases are TGTGCCAGCAGCCCAGGGACAGTTCTCTACGAGCAGTACTTC.